This record covers a single T cell receptor beta chain. As yet, its antigen is unknown. These data are taken from a study of T-cell memory formation after mild COVID-19. TCRdb processed the 5' RACE reads anew with MiXCR; each CDR3 protein has one entry. Of approximately 88,000 distinct CDR3 sequences listed, 20% to 30% are singletons. General observations from the study: CD4/CD8 balance held among clones contracting day 15 to 85, and later expanders leaned CD4+.

This TCR was sampled from a young man who had mild COVID-19 (a few samples of this study predate the infection). Cell type and time point are not known. Sequencing was done on a sample of PBMCs or a T cell subset sorted from them (not recorded which).

This CDR3 is CASSLDIRDNQPQHF. CDR3 nucleotides: TGTGCCAGCAGCTTAGACATCAGGGACAATCAGCCCCAGCATTTT. The V gene is TRBV7-6, the J gene TRBJ1-5; tentative D call: TRBD1 (5 bases). The CDR3 sequence is 15 residues long. The germline V gene has CDR1 SGHVS and CDR2 FNYEAQ. The V gene lost 1 base and the J gene lost 3 bases, with 10 bases spanning the gap.